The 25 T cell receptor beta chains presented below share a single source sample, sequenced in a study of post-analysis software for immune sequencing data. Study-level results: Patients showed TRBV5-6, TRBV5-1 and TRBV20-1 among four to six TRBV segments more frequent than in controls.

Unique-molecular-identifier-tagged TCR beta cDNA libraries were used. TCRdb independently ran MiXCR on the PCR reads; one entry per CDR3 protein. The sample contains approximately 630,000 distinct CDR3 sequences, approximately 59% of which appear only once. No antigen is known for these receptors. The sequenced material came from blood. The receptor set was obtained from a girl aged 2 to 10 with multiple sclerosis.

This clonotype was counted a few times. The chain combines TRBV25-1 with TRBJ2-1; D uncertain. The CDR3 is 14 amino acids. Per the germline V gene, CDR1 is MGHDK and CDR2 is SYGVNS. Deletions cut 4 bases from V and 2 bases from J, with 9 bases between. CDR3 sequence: CASSVGLTYNEQFF. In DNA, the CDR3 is TGTGCCAGCAGTGTCGGGCTTACCTACAATGAGCAGTTCTTC.

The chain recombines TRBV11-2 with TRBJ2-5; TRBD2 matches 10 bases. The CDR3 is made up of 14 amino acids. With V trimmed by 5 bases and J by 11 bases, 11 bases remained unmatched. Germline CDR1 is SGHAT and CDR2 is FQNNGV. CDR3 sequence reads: CASSHGTSVDEQYF. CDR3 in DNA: TGTGCCAGCAGCCACGGGACTAGCGTGGATGAGCAGTACTTC.

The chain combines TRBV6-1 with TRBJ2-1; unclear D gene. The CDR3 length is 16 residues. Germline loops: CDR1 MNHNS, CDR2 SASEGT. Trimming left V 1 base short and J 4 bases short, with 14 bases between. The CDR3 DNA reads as TGTGCCAGCAGTGAAGAGTGGGGTTTGGAGTACAATGAGCAGTTCTTC. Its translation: CASSEEWGLEYNEQFF.

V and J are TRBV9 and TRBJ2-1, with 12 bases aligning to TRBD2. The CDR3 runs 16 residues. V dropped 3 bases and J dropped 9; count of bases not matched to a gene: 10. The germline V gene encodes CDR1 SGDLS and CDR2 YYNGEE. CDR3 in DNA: TGTGCCAGCAGCGCCTTCCTAGCGGGAGGGCTAGTTGAGCAGTTCTTC. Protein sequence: CASSAFLAGGLVEQFF.

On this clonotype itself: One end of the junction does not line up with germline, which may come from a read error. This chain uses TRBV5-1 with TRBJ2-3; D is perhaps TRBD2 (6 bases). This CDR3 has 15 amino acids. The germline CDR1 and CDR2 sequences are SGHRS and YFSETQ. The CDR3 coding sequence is TGCGCCAGCACCTCCCGCGGGGAAAGCATAGATACGCAGTATTTT. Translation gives CASTSRGESIDTQYF.

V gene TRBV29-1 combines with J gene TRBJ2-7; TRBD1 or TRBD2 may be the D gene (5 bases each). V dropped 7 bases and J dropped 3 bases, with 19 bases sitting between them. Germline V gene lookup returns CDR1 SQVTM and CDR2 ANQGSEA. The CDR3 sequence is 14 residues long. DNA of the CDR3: TGCAGCGCTGGGGGATTGGGCAGCGACTACGAGCAGTACTTC. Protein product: CSAGGLGSDYEQYF.

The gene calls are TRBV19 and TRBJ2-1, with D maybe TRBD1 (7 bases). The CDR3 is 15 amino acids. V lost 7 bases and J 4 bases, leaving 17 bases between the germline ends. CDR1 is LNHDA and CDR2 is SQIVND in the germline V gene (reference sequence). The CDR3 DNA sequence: TGTGCCAGTACCACGACAGGGAGGCAGTACAATGAGCAGTTCTTC. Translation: CASTTTGRQYNEQFF.

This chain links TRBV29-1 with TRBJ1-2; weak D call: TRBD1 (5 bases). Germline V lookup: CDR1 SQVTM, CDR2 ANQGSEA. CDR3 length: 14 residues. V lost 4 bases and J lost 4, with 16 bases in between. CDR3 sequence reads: CSVVGQGSGYGYTF. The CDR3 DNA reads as TGCAGCGTTGTCGGCCAGGGCTCCGGCTATGGCTACACCTTC.

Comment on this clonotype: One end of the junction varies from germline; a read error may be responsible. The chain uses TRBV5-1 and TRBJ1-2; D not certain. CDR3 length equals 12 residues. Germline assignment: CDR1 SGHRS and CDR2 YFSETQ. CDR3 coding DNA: TGTGCCAGCAGCTTGGAAGACTATGGCTACACCTTC. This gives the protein CASSLEDYGYTF.

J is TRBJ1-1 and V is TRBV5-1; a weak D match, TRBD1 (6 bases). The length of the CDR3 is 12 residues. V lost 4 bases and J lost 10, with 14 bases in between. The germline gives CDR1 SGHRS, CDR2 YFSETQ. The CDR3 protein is CASSPDRGAAFF. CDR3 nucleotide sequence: TGCGCCAGCAGCCCGGACAGAGGGGCAGCTTTCTTT.

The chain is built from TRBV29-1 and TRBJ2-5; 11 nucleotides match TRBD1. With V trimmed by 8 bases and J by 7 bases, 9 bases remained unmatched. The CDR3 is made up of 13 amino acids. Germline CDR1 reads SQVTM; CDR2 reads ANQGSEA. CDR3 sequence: CSSIWTGGATQYF. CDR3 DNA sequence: TGCAGCTCCATTTGGACAGGGGGCGCGACCCAGTACTTC.

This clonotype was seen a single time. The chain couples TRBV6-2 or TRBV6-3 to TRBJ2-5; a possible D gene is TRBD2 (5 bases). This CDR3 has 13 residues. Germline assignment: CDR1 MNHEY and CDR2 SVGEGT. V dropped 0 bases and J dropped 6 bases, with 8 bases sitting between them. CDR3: CASSYSVGKTQYF. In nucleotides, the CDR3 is TGTGCCAGCAGTTACTCTGTCGGGAAGACCCAGTACTTC.

CDR3 sequence (DNA): TGTGCCAGCAGCTTGTCGACAGACTATACGCAGTATTTT. This encodes CASSLSTDYTQYF. This sequence joins TRBV5-5 and TRBJ2-3, with D possibly matching TRBD1 (5 bases). Germline loops: CDR1 SGHKS, CDR2 YYEKEE (reference sequence). V gave up 1 base and J gave up 7 bases, with 10 bases separating them. This CDR3 is 13 amino acids long.

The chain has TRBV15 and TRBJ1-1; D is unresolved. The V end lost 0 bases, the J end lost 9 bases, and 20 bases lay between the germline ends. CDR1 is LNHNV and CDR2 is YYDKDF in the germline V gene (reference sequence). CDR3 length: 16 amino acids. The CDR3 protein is CATSRDLAKPARQAFF. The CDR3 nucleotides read TGTGCCACCAGCAGAGATCTAGCCAAACCGGCCCGACAAGCTTTCTTT.

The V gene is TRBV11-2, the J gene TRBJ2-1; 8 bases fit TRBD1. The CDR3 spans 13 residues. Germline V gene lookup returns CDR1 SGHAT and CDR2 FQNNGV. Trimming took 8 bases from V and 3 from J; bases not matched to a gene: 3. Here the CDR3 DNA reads TGTGCCAGCCGGGACAGGAACTACAATGAGCAGTTCTTC. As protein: CASRDRNYNEQFF.

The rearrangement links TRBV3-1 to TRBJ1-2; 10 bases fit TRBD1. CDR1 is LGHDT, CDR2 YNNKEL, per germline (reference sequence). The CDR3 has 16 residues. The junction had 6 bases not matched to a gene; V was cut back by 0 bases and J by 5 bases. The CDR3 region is CASSQEGTGAGYGYTF. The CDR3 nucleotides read TGTGCCAGCAGCCAAGAAGGGACAGGGGCCGGGTATGGCTACACCTTC.

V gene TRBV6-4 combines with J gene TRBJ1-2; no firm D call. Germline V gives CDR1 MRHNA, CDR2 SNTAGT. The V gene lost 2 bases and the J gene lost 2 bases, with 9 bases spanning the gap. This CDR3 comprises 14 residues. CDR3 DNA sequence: TGTGCCAGCAGTGACCGAGGCAGAAACTATGGCTACACCTTC. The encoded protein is CASSDRGRNYGYTF.

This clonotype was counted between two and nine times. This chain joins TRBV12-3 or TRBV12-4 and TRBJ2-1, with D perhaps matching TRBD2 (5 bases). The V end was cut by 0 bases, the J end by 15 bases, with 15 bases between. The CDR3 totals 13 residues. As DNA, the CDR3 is TGTGCCAGCAGTTTAGCGCTAAGGCGGGCTATGTTCTTC. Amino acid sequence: CASSLALRRAMFF.

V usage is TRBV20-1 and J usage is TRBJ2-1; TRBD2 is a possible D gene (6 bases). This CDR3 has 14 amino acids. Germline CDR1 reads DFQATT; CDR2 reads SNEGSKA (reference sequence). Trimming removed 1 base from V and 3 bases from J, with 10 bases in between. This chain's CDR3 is CSARGGDLYNEQFF. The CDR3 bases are TGCAGTGCTAGAGGCGGGGACCTCTACAATGAGCAGTTCTTC.

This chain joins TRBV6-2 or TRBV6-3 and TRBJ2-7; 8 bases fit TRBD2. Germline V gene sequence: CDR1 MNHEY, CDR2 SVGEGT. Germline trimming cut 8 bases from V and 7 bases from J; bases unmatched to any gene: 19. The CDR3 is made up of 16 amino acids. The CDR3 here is CASAYRGLAGPNEQYF. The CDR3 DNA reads TGTGCCAGCGCCTATCGCGGTCTAGCGGGCCCCAATGAGCAGTACTTC.

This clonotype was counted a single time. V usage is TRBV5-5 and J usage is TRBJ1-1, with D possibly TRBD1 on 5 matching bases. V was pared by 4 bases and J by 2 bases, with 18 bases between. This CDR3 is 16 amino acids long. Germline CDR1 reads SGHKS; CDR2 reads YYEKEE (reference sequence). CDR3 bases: TGTGCCAGCAGCAAGAAGAGCGGGACCAGTAACACTGAAGCTTTCTTT. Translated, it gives CASSKKSGTSNTEAFF. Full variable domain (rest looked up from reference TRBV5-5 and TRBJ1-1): DAGVTQSPTHLIKTRGQQVTLRCSPISGHKSVSWYQQVLGQGPQFIFQYYEKEERGRGNFPDRFSARQFPNYSSELNVNALLLGDSALYLCASSKKSGTSNTEAFFGQGTRLTVV.

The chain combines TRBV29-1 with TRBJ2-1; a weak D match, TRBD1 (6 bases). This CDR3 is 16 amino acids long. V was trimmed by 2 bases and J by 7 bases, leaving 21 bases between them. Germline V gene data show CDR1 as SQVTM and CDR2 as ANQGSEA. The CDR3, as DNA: TGCAGCGTTGAACCGCGGGTGGGGGCCACCCCGAATGAGCAGTTCTTC. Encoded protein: CSVEPRVGATPNEQFF.

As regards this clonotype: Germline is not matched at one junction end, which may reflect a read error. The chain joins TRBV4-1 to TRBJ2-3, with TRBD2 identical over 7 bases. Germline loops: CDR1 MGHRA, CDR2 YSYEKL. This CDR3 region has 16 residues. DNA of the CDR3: TGCGCCAGCAGCCACGAGCGGGGCAAAGGCACAGATATGCAGTATTTT. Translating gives CASSHERGKGTDMQYF.

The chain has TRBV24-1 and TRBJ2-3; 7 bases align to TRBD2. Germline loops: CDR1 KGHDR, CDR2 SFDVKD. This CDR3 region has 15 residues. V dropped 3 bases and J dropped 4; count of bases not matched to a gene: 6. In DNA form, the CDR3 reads TGTGCCACCAGTGATAGGGAGGGTTGGGCAGATACGCAGTATTTT. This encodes CATSDREGWADTQYF.

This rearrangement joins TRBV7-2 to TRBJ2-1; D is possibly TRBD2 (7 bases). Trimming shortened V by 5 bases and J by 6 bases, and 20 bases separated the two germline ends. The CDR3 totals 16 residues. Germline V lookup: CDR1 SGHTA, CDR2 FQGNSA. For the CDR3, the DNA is TGTGCCAGCAGCCCAGTGGGGGGGGCGGGTTCCAATGAGCAGTTCTTC. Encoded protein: CASSPVGGAGSNEQFF.